This is a list of T cell receptor beta chains from one sample in a study of blood T cell repertoires in COVID-19. The protocol was immunoSEQ multiplex PCR, while the TCRdb copy is restricted to in-frame clones and leaves out a portion. The data show around 100,000 clones, roughly four fifths seen once. Sequencing input: peripheral blood. Source of these receptors: a human donor in a cohort sampled during active COVID-19. CDR3s include the opening cysteine and the closing phenylalanine or tryptophan. The size entry is marked missing in some rows and otherwise reads once, few, many or a size class.

V	size	CDR3
TRBV21-1	NA	CASSKAIGTVYPYNEQFF
TRBV10-2	NA	CASSPGDYGYTF
TRBV7-8	NA	CASSLQGTNTEAFF
TRBV12-3/TRBV12-4	NA	CASRSGKQDEAFF
TRBV11-2	few	CASSFSGSWGYTF
TRBV6-4	once	CASSAYDRGNTGELFF
TRBV29-1	NA	CSVQTGTYNEQFF
TRBV19	NA	CASSPRQGSYGYTF
TRBV2	NA	CASSRGGPGNTIYF
TRBV19	NA	CASKHRANEKLFF
TRBV7-9	NA	CASSLLGTIGEQYF
TRBV4-1	NA	CASSQDPSGGFYNEQFF
TRBV28	NA	CASSPPVNTEAFF
TRBV5-4	NA	CASSSTSGGFYNEQFF
TRBV20-1	few	CSADRGREQYF
TRBV4-1	NA	CASSPILGQGARNNQPQHF
TRBV28	NA	CASSAVYGGGGTDTQYF
TRBV7-9	few	CASTETPLKAFF
TRBV5-4	NA	CASSLWAGILYGYTF